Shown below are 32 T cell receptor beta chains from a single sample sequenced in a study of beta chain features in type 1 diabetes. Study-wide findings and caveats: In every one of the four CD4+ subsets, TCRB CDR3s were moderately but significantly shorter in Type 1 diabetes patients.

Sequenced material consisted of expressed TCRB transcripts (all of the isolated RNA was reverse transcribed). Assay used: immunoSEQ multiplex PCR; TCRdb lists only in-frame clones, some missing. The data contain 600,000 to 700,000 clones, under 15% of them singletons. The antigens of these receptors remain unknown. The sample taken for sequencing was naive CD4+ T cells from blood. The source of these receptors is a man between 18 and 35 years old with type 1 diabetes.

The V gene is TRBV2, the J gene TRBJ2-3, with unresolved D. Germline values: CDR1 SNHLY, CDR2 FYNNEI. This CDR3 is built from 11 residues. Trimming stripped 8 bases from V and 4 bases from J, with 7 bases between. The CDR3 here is CASLDPDTQYF. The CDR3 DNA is TGTGCCAGCTTGGATCCAGATACGCAGTATTTT. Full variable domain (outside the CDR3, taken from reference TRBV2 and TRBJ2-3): EPEVTQTPSHQVTQMGQEVILRCVPISNHLYFYWYRQILGQKVEFLVSFYNNEISEKSEIFDDQFSVERPDGSNFTLKIRSTKLEDSAMYFCASLDPDTQYFGPGTRLTVL.

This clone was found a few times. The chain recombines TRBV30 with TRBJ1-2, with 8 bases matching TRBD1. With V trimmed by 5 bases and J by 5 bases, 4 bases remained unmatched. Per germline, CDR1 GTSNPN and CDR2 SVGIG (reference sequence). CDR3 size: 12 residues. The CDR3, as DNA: TGTGCCTGGTCACAGGGGGAGTATGGCTACACCTTC. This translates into CAWSQGEYGYTF. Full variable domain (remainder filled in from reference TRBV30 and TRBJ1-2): SQTIHQWPATLVQPVGSPLSLECTVEGTSNPNLYWYRQAAGRGLQLLFYSVGIGQISSEVPQNLSASRPQDRQFILSSKKLLLSDSGFYLCAWSQGEYGYTFGSGTRLTVV.

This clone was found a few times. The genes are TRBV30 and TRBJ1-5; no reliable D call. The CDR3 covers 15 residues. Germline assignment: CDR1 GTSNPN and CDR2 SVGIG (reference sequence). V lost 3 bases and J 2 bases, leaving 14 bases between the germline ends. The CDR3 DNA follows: TGTGCCTGGAGCGCCGGGGATTTGGGCAATCAGCCCCAGCATTTT. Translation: CAWSAGDLGNQPQHF.

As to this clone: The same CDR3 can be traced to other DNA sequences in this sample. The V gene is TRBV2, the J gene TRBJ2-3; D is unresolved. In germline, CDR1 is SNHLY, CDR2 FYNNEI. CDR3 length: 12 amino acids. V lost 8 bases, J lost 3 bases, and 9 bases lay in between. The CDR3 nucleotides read TGTGCCAGCTCATCCGGGACAGATACGCAGTATTTT. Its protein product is CASSSGTDTQYF.

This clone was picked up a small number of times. The CDR3 loop is CASTKGVTDTQYF. CDR3 bases: TGTGCCAGCACTAAAGGGGTTACAGATACGCAGTATTTT. The chain couples TRBV6-5 to TRBJ2-3, with TRBD1 as a possible D gene (5 bases). There are 13 residues in the CDR3. Looked up from germline, CDR1 is MNHEY and CDR2 is SVGAGI. V was pared by 7 bases and J by 3 bases, with 11 bases between.

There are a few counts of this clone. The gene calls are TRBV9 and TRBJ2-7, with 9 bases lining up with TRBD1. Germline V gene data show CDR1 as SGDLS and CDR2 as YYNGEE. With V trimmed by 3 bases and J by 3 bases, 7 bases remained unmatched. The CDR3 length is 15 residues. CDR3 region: CASSAGQGPLYEQYF. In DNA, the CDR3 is TGTGCCAGCAGCGCTGGACAGGGGCCGCTCTACGAGCAGTACTTC.

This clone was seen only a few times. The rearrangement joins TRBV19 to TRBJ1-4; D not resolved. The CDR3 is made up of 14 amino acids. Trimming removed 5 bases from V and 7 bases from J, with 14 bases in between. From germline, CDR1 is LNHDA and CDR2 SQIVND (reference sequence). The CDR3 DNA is TGTGCCAGTAGTTTCAGGACCACGCGTGAAAAACTGTTTTTT. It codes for CASSFRTTREKLFF.

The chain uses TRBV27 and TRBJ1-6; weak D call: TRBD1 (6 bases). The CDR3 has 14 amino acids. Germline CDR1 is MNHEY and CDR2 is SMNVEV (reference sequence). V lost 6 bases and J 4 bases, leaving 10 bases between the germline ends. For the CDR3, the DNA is TGTGCCAGCAGACCGGACAGTTATAATTCACCCCTCCACTTT. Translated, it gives CASRPDSYNSPLHF.

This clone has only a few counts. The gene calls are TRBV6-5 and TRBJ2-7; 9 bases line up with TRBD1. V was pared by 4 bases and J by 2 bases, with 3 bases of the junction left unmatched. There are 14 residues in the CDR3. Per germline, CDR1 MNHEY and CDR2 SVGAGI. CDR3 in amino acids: CASSLGQGTYEQYF. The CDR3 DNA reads TGTGCCAGCAGTTTAGGACAGGGGACCTACGAGCAGTACTTC.

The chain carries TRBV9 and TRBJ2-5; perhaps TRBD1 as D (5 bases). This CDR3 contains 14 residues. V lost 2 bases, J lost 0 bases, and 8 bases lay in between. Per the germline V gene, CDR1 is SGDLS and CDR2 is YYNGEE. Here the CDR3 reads CASSVQGHQETQYF. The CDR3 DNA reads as TGTGCCAGCAGCGTCCAGGGTCACCAAGAGACCCAGTACTTC.

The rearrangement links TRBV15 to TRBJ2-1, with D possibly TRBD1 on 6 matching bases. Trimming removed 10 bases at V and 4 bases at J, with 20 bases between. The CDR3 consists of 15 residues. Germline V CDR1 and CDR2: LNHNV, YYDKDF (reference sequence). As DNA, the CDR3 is TGTGCCATCCAAAGGGACACAGTGAAATACAATGAGCAGTTCTTC. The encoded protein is CAIQRDTVKYNEQFF.

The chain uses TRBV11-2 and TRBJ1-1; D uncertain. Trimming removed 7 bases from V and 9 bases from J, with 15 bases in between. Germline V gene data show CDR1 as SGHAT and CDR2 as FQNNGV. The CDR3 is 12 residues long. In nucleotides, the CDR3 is TGTGCCAGCACCGGGGAGGGTTTGAAAGCTTTCTTT. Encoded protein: CASTGEGLKAFF.

The CDR3 loop reads CAGGTGRTDTQYF. DNA of the CDR3: TGTGCCGGGGGGACAGGGAGGACAGATACGCAGTATTTT. J is TRBJ2-3 and V is TRBV30; 9 bases are shared with TRBD1. Germline CDR1 and CDR2: GTSNPN and SVGIG (reference sequence). This CDR3 has 13 residues. J lost 3 bases, V lost 8 bases, and 6 bases had no gene match.

The CDR3 DNA reads TGTGCCAGCAGTGTCCCTAGCGGGGGGCGGCAGTTCTTC. Translating gives CASSVPSGGRQFF. J is TRBJ2-1 and V is TRBV2, with TRBD2 identical over 11 bases. The CDR3 runs to 13 residues. J was trimmed by 12 bases and V by 4 bases; bases with no gene match: 5. Looked up from germline, CDR1 is SNHLY and CDR2 is FYNNEI.

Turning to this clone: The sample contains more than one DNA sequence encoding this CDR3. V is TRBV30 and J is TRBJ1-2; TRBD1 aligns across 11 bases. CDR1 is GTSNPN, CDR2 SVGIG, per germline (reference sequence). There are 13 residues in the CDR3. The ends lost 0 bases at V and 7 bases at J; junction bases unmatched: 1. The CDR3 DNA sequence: TGTGCCTGGAGTGTGGGACAGGGGGGTGGCTACACCTTC. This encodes CAWSVGQGGGYTF.

The CDR3 region has the DNA TGTGCCAGCTCACCACCGGGACCGGCGAGGGGCTACACCTTC. Amino acid sequence: CASSPPGPARGYTF. The V gene is TRBV18, the J gene TRBJ1-2, with D perhaps TRBD1 (5 bases). The CDR3 is made up of 14 amino acids. CDR1 and CDR2 (germline): KGHSH, LQKENI. Trimming stripped 0 bases from V and 8 bases from J, with 13 bases between.

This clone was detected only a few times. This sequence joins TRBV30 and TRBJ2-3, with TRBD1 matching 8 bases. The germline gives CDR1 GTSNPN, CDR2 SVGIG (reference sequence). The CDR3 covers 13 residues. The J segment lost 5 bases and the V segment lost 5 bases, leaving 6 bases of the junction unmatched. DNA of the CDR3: TGTGCCTGGGAATCAGGGGGCAAAGATACGCAGTATTTT. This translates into CAWESGGKDTQYF. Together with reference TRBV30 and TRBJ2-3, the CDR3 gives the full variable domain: SQTIHQWPATLVQPVGSPLSLECTVEGTSNPNLYWYRQAAGRGLQLLFYSVGIGQISSEVPQNLSASRPQDRQFILSSKKLLLSDSGFYLCAWESGGKDTQYFGPGTRLTVL.

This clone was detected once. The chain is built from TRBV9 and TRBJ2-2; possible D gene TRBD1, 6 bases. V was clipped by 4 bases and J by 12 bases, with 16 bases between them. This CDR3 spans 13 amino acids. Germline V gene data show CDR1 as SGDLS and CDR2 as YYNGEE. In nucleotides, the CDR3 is TGTGCCAGCAGCCAGCAGGGGCAGGGAAAGCTGTTTTTT. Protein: CASSQQGQGKLFF.

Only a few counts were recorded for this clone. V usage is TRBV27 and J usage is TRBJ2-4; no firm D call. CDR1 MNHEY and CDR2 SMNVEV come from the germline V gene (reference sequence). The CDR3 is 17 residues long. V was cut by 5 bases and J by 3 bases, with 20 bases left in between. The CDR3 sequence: CASSPTALGFSKNIQYF. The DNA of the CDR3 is TGTGCCAGCAGTCCCACGGCGTTGGGGTTCAGCAAAAACATTCAGTACTTC.

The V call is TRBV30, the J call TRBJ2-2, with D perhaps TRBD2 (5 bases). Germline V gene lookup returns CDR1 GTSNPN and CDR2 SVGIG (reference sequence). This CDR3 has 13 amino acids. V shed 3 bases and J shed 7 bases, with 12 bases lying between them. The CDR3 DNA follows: TGTGCCTGGAGGACGGGGATGGGCGGGGAGCTGTTTTTT. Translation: CAWRTGMGGELFF.

CDR3 in DNA: TGCAGTGTGTCAGGGTCAGAGACCCAGTACTTC. Its protein product is CSVSGSETQYF. The J gene is TRBJ2-5, the V gene TRBV20-1; a possible D gene is TRBD1 (5 bases). The germline gives CDR1 DFQATT, CDR2 SNEGSKA (reference sequence). CDR3 length: 11 residues. Trimming removed 7 bases at V and 4 bases at J, with 10 bases between.

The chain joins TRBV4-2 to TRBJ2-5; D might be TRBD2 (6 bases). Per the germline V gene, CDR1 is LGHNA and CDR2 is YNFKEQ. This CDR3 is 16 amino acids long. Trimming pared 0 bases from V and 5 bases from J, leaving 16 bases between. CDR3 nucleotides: TGTGCCAGCAGCCAAGAATCCGGAAGGGCGGGGGAGACCCAGTACTTC. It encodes CASSQESGRAGETQYF.

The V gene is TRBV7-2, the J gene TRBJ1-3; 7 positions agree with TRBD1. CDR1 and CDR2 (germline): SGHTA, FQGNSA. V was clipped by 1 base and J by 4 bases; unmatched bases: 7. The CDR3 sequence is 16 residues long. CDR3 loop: CASSLVQGVHGNTIYF. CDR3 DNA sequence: TGTGCCAGCAGCTTAGTGCAGGGGGTGCACGGAAACACCATATATTTT.

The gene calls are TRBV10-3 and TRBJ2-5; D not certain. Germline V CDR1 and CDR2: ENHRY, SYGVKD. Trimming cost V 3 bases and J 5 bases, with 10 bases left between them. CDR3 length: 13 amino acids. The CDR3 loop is CAISDGLSETQYF. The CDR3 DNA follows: TGTGCCATCAGTGATGGTCTAAGCGAGACCCAGTACTTC.

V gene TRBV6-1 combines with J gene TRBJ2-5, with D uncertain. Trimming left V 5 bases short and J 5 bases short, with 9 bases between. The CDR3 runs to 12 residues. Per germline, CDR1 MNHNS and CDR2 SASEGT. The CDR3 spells CASSSDGETQYF. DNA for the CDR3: TGTGCCAGCAGTTCCGACGGGGAGACCCAGTACTTC.

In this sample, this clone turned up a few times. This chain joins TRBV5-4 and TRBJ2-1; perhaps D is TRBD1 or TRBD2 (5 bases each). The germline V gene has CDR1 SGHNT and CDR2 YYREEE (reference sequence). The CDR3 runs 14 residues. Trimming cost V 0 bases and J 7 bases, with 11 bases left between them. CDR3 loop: CASSLVYGGNEQFF. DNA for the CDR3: TGTGCCAGCAGCTTGGTTTATGGGGGAAATGAGCAGTTCTTC.

Here the CDR3 reads CASTPGGTNQPQHF. CDR3 nucleotides: TGTGCCAGCACCCCGGGGGGGACCAATCAGCCCCAGCATTTT. This chain joins TRBV11-2 and TRBJ1-5; D may be TRBD1 (5 bases). The CDR3 runs to 14 residues. Germline V gene sequence: CDR1 SGHAT, CDR2 FQNNGV. The germline V and J ends were trimmed by 7 bases and 3 bases, with 13 bases remaining between them.

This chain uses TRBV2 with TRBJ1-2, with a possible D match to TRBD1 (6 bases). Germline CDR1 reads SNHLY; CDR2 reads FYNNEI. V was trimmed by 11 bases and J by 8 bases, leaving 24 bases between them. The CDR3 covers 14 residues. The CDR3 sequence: CAGQRDTSLAGYTF. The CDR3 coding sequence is TGTGCCGGACAACGGGACACCTCCTTGGCGGGCTACACCTTC. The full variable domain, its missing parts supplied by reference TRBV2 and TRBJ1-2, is EPEVTQTPSHQVTQMGQEVILRCVPISNHLYFYWYRQILGQKVEFLVSFYNNEISEKSEIFDDQFSVERPDGSNFTLKIRSTKLEDSAMYFCAGQRDTSLAGYTFGSGTRLTVV.

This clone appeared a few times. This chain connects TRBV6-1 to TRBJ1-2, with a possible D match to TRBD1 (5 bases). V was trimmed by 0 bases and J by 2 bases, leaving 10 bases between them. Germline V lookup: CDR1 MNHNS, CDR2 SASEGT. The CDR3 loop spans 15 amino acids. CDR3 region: CASSEATVLNYGYTF. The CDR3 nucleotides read TGTGCCAGCAGTGAAGCGACAGTTCTAAACTATGGCTACACCTTC.

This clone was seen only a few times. Here the CDR3 reads CATLTPGQGSYEQYF. The CDR3 region has the DNA TGTGCCACCTTAACACCGGGACAGGGATCCTACGAGCAGTACTTC. The chain is built from TRBV6-5 and TRBJ2-7; TRBD1 matches 9 bases. The V segment lost 10 bases and the J segment 1 base; nucleotides outside the gene matches: 11. Per the germline V gene, CDR1 is MNHEY and CDR2 is SVGAGI. CDR3 length equals 15 residues.

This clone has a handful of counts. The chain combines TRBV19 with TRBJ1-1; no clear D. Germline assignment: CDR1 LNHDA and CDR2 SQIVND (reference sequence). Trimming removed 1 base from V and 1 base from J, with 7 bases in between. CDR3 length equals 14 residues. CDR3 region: CASSIGDRNTEAFF. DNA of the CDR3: TGTGCCAGTAGTATAGGCGATCGGAACACTGAAGCTTTCTTT.

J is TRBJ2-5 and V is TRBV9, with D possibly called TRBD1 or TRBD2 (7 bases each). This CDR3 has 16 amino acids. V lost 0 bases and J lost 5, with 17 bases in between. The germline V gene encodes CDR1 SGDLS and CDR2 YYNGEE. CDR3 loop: CASSVAGGALHETQYF. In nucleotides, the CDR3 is TGTGCCAGCAGCGTAGCAGGGGGGGCCCTTCACGAGACCCAGTACTTC. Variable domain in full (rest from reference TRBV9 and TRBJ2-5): DSGVTQTPKHLITATGQRVTLRCSPRSGDLSVYWYQQSLDQGLQFLIQYYNGEERAKGNILERFSAQQFPDLHSELNLSSLELGDSALYFCASSVAGGALHETQYFGPGTRLLVL.